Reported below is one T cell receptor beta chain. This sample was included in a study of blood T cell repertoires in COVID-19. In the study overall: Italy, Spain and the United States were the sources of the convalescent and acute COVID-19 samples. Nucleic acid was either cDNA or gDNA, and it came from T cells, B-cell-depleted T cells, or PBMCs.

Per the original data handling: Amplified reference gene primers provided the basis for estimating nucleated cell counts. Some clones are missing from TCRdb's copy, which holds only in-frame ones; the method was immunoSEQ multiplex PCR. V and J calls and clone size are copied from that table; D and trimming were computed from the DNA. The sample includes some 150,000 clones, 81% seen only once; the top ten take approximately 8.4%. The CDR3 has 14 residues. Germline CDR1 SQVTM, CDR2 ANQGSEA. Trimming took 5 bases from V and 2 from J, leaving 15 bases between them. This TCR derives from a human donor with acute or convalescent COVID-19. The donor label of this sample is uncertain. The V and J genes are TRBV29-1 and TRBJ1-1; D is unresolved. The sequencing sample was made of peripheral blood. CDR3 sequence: CSVRLPGGNTEAFF. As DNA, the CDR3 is TGCAGCGTTAGACTACCGGGAGGCAACACTGAAGCTTTCTTT.